One and the same sample provided the 23 T cell receptor beta chains below, sequenced in a study of T cell repertoires in cytomegalovirus infection. From the reads, TCRdb called clonotypes with MiXCR, one entry per CDR3 protein. The repertoire holds roughly 760,000 distinct CDR3 sequences, with less than 40% as singletons. Input material: PBMCs. All receptors come from a human donor in good health (CMV status not recorded). Some clones in this sample may be carry-over from other donors' samples.

This clonotype has more than one count but fewer than ten. The chain employs TRBV7-8 and TRBJ1-3; 8 nucleotides line up with TRBD1. The CDR3 loop spans 15 amino acids. Germline values: CDR1 SGHVS, CDR2 FQNEAQ. With V trimmed by 2 bases and J by 3 bases, 3 bases remained unmatched. CDR3 residues: CASSLPGQVGNTIYF. The CDR3 nucleotides are TGTGCCAGCAGCTTACCGGGACAGGTTGGAAACACCATATATTTT. Full variable domain (remainder filled in from reference TRBV7-8 and TRBJ1-3): GAGVSQSPRYKVAKRGQDVALRCDPISGHVSLFWYQQALGQGPEFLTYFQNEAQLDKSGLPSDRFFAERPEGSVSTLKIQRTQQEDSAVYLCASSLPGQVGNTIYFGEGSWLTVV.

In DNA, the CDR3 is TGTGCCACCTCGGGACAGACCTACGAGCAGTACTTC. This encodes CATSGQTYEQYF. The gene calls are TRBV15 and TRBJ2-7, with 7 bases lining up with TRBD1. CDR3 size: 12 residues. Germline V CDR1 and CDR2: LNHNV, YYDKDF (reference sequence). J gave up 2 bases and V 8 bases, and 3 bases lay outside the gene matches. Supplemented by reference TRBV15 and TRBJ2-7, the full variable domain reads DAMVIQNPRYQVTQFGKPVTLSCSQTLNHNVMYWYQQKSSQAPKLLFHYYDKDFNNEADTPDNFQSRRPNTSFCFLDIRSPGLGDTAMYLCATSGQTYEQYFGPGTRLTVT.

The chain employs TRBV19 and TRBJ1-1; D unresolved. From germline, CDR1 is LNHDA and CDR2 SQIVND (reference sequence). The V end lost 1 base, the J end lost 10 bases, and 10 bases lay between the germline ends. This CDR3 spans 12 amino acids. This CDR3 is CASSIAGIGAFF. In DNA, the CDR3 is TGTGCCAGTAGTATAGCGGGCATCGGAGCTTTCTTT.

About this clonotype itself: A read error may be the cause here, since a much bigger clone is one base away. The rearrangement links TRBV7-2 to TRBJ2-1; 7 positions match TRBD2. CDR3 length equals 16 residues. Looked up from germline, CDR1 is SGHTA and CDR2 is FQGNSA. CDR3 sequence (DNA): TGTGCCAGCAGCTCTCGATCGGGAGGTGATAGGTATGAGCAGCTCTTC. It codes for CASSSRSGGDRYEQLF.

This clonotype has just a few counts. The chain links TRBV7-9 to TRBJ2-2; D gene ambiguous. The ends were cut back, 5 bases at V and 6 bases at J, with 7 bases in the middle. The CDR3 totals 12 residues. Germline V gene sequence: CDR1 SEHNR, CDR2 FQNEAQ (reference sequence). The CDR3 DNA sequence: TGTGCCAGCAGCGCCTGGGCCGGGGAGCTGTTTTTT. Translated, it gives CASSAWAGELFF.

The chain carries TRBV12-3 or TRBV12-4 and TRBJ1-2; D remains ambiguous. The length of the CDR3 is 13 residues. The germline V and J ends were trimmed by 1 base and 6 bases, with 9 bases remaining between them. CDR3 sequence (DNA): TGTGCCAGCAGTTTAGTACAGACTCATGGCTACACCTTC. Its protein is CASSLVQTHGYTF.

The chain joins TRBV12-3 or TRBV12-4 to TRBJ2-1, with 7 bases lining up with TRBD1. The V and J ends lost 5 bases and 5 bases, in that order; junction bases with no gene match: 9. CDR3 size: 15 residues. The CDR3 sequence: CASSPYRDRDNEQFF. Here the CDR3 DNA reads TGTGCCAGCAGTCCGTACCGGGACAGAGACAATGAGCAGTTCTTC.

CDR3 DNA sequence: TGTGCCAGCAGCCAAGGGGGATCTTACCCGTTCTTC. Residues: CASSQGGSYPFF. This chain joins TRBV3-1 and TRBJ2-1, with D unresolved. This CDR3 has 12 residues. CDR1 and CDR2 (germline): LGHDT, YNNKEL (reference sequence). Trimming took off 1 base at V and 15 bases at J, with 13 bases between the two ends.

This chain connects TRBV7-9 to TRBJ1-4; possible D gene TRBD1, 6 bases. Trimming left V 5 bases short and J 7 bases short, with 14 bases between. This CDR3 contains 14 residues. Germline lookup yields CDR1 SEHNR and CDR2 FQNEAQ (reference sequence). DNA of the CDR3: TGTGCCAGCAGCCACGGGGGGCAGAGTGAAAAACTGTTTTTT. It is translated as CASSHGGQSEKLFF. Filled out from reference TRBV7-9 and TRBJ1-4, the complete variable domain reads DTGVSQNPRHKITKRGQNVTFRCDPISEHNRLYWYRQTLGQGPEFLTYFQNEAQLEKSRLLSDRFSAERPKGSFSTLEIQRTEQGDSAMYLCASSHGGQSEKLFFGSGTQLSVL.

This clonotype occurred a few times. The V call is TRBV28, the J call TRBJ1-2; no clear D. Germline-derived CDR1 and CDR2 are MDHEN and SYDVKM. The V and J ends lost 6 bases and 4 bases respectively, with 12 bases between them. This CDR3 spans 13 amino acids. Here the CDR3 DNA reads TGTGCCAGCAGGCGCGAAGTCGGCTATGGCTACACCTTC. It is translated as CASRREVGYGYTF.

This clonotype showed up just a few times. The gene calls are TRBV7-4 and TRBJ2-1; D gene ambiguous. The CDR3 spans 11 residues. Per the germline V gene, CDR1 is SGHVT and CDR2 is SQSDAQ. Deletions cut 5 bases from V and 7 bases from J, with 6 bases between. CDR3 coding DNA: TGTGCCAGCAGCCGTCCGAATGAGCAGTTCTTC. It translates to CASSRPNEQFF.

A few counts support this clonotype. The gene calls are TRBV18 and TRBJ2-2; tentative D call: TRBD1 (5 bases). V was shortened by 4 bases and J by 6 bases, with 21 bases between the two germline ends. CDR1 and CDR2 (germline): KGHSH, LQKENI. The CDR3 is 17 residues long. In nucleotides, the CDR3 is TGTGCCAGCTCACTACAACAAAAGGGGCGAATATCCGGGGAGCTGTTTTTT. Its translation: CASSLQQKGRISGELFF.

This rearrangement joins TRBV7-8 to TRBJ1-2; D unclear. V was clipped by 1 base and J by 8 bases, with 17 bases between them. Per the germline V gene, CDR1 is SGHVS and CDR2 is FQNEAQ. The CDR3 consists of 15 residues. CDR3 sequence (DNA): TGTGCCAGCAGCTTAGGCGTGTGGGGTATGAGAGGCTACACCTTC. Translating gives CASSLGVWGMRGYTF.

This clonotype has a handful of counts. The chain uses TRBV28 and TRBJ1-4; D is unresolved. The CDR3 runs 14 residues. Germline V gene lookup returns CDR1 MDHEN and CDR2 SYDVKM. V was clipped by 7 bases and J by 8 bases, with 17 bases between them. CDR3 sequence reads: CASTAIPGGEKLFF. CDR3 DNA: TGTGCCAGCACCGCCATCCCGGGTGGGGAAAAACTGTTTTTT.

This chain joins TRBV28 and TRBJ1-2; D not certain. CDR3 size: 13 residues. V lost 6 bases, J lost 0 bases, and 8 bases lay in between. Germline V gene sequence: CDR1 MDHEN, CDR2 SYDVKM. CDR3 residues: CASRREANYGYTF. DNA of the CDR3: TGTGCCAGCAGAAGAGAAGCTAACTATGGCTACACCTTC.

The chain is built from TRBV28 and TRBJ1-6; no definite D call. The length of the CDR3 is 13 residues. The V end lost 7 bases, the J end lost 2 bases, and 6 bases lay between the germline ends. Per the germline V gene, CDR1 is MDHEN and CDR2 is SYDVKM. Written as DNA, the CDR3 is TGTGCCAGCACCCAGACCTATAATTCACCCCTCCACTTT. It encodes CASTQTYNSPLHF.

This clonotype was recorded a few times. J is TRBJ2-7 and V is TRBV7-2, with 7 bases that match TRBD2. This CDR3 region has 13 residues. Germline lookup yields CDR1 SGHTA and CDR2 FQGNSA. With V trimmed by 9 bases and J by 4 bases, 9 bases remained unmatched. Here the CDR3 DNA reads TGTGCCAGTAGACTAGCCCCGAGTTACGAGCAGTACTTC. It is translated as CASRLAPSYEQYF. The complete variable domain, with remaining parts taken from reference TRBV7-2 and TRBJ2-7, reads GAGVSQSPSNKVTEKGKDVELRCDPISGHTALYWYRQSLGQGLEFLIYFQGNSAPDKSGLPSDRFSAERTGGSVSTLTIQRTQQEDSAVYLCASRLAPSYEQYFGPGTRLTVT.

Only a few counts were recorded for this clonotype. CDR3 in amino acids: CASRFPTGELFF. In nucleotides, the CDR3 is TGTGCCAGCAGATTCCCGACCGGGGAGCTGTTTTTT. The V gene is TRBV12-3 or TRBV12-4, the J gene TRBJ2-2; D is unclear. The CDR3 sequence is 12 residues long. Between the trimmed V and J ends, which lost 6 bases and 5 bases, there was a span of 7 bases.

Of note for this clonotype: An end of the junction differs from the germline gene, which may be a read error. J is TRBJ2-3 and V is TRBV9; TRBD1 aligns across 8 bases. CDR1 is SGDLS, CDR2 YYNGEE, per germline. The CDR3 runs to 17 residues. The CDR3 sequence: CARSVWPGGLLKDTQYF. Here the CDR3 DNA reads TGTGCCAGAAGCGTATGGCCAGGGGGCCTCTTGAAAGATACGCAGTATTTT.

The chain is built from TRBV11-2 and TRBJ2-3; 8 bases line up with TRBD2. V lost 7 bases, J lost 1 base, and 10 bases stayed unmatched. The CDR3 spans 16 residues. Germline lookup yields CDR1 SGHAT and CDR2 FQNNGV. The CDR3 loop reads CASTPPGLVGTDTQYF. Written as DNA, the CDR3 is TGTGCCAGCACCCCCCCGGGACTAGTGGGCACAGATACGCAGTATTTT.

The chain has TRBV19 and TRBJ2-1, with 14 nucleotides matching TRBD2. Germline assignment: CDR1 LNHDA and CDR2 SQIVND (reference sequence). The CDR3 has 16 amino acids. V trimming: 6 bases; J trimming: 2 bases; junction bases outside the gene matches: 3. CDR3 bases: TGTGCCAGTAGGGGACTAGCGGGAGCCCCCTACAATGAGCAGTTCTTC. Residues: CASRGLAGAPYNEQFF.

The chain joins TRBV20-1 to TRBJ2-2, with D maybe TRBD2 (5 bases). V was pared by 7 bases and J by 0 bases, with 12 bases between. The CDR3 has 14 residues. CDR1 is DFQATT and CDR2 is SNEGSKA in the germline V gene (reference sequence). CDR3 DNA sequence: TGCAGTGTGAGCGGCGGCTCGAACACCGGGGAGCTGTTTTTT. Translation gives CSVSGGSNTGELFF.

This chain connects TRBV6-5 to TRBJ1-1; D unresolved. Per germline, CDR1 MNHEY and CDR2 SVGAGI. The CDR3 loop spans 14 amino acids. The V end was cut by 0 bases, the J end by 1 base, with 6 bases between. In DNA, the CDR3 is TGTGCCAGCAGTTACTCCACCCAGAACACTGAAGCTTTCTTT. It specifies CASSYSTQNTEAFF.